The rows below give T cell receptor beta chains drawn from one sample of a study of type 1 regulatory T cells. These receptors' antigens are unknown. MiXCR, applied by TCRdb to the reads, yields one record per CDR3 protein. The repertoire consists of about 74,000 distinct CDR3 sequences, with about 69% occurring once and the leading ten covering about 8%. Sequencing used cultured T cells, either the whole culture or a sorted T cell fraction (not recorded which). Source of these receptors: a human donor in good health. The CDR3 runs from the conserved cysteine through the conserved F or W. D genes are given only for firm matches. Clone size is given for some rows only: seen once, a few or many times, or a class if the clone is expanded.

>-|few|TRBV7-2|14|TRBJ1-5
CASSGPGGNQPQHF
TGTGCCAGCAGCGGACCAGGGGGCAATCAGCCCCAGCATTTT
>TRBD1|-|TRBV20-1|16|TRBJ2-2
CSAREPGQPNTGELFF
TGCAGTGCTAGAGAACCGGGACAGCCGAACACCGGGGAGCTGTTTTTT
>-|-|TRBV7-9|13|TRBJ2-3
CASSRGRADTQYF
TGTGCCAGCAGCCGCGGGCGGGCAGATACGCAGTATTTT
>TRBD1|-|TRBV20-1|12|TRBJ1-2
CSATTGVESYTF
TGCAGTGCTACGACAGGGGTTGAGAGCTACACCTTC
>-|-|TRBV12-3/TRBV12-4|13|TRBJ1-5
CASSLNDGQPQHF
TGTGCCAGCAGTTTAAATGATGGACAGCCCCAGCATTTT
>-|-|TRBV29-1|12|TRBJ1-5
CSVEGDNQPQHF
TGCAGCGTTGAAGGTGATAATCAGCCCCAGCATTTT
>-|once|TRBV28|12|TRBJ2-7
CASRLTGSEQYF
TGTGCCAGCAGACTGACAGGTAGCGAGCAGTACTTC
>-|once|TRBV7-9|14|TRBJ2-7
CASSPGKGSYEQYF
TGTGCCAGCAGCCCGGGGAAGGGTTCCTACGAGCAGTACTTC
>-|many|TRBV6-1|15|TRBJ2-1
CASSEVNGYYNEQFF
TGTGCCAGCAGTGAGGTTAACGGGTACTACAATGAGCAGTTCTTC
>-|many|TRBV20-1|19|TRBJ2-1
CSARDLGDSGARLYNEQFF
TGCAGTGCTAGAGATCTCGGAGACTCGGGGGCGCGACTGTACAATGAGCAGTTCTTC
>-|-|TRBV7-3|15|TRBJ1-6
CASSLFGGGNSPLHF
TGTGCCAGCAGCTTATTCGGTGGGGGGAATTCACCCCTCCACTTT
>-|-|TRBV20-1|14|TRBJ2-4
CSARLHEGLNIQYF
TGCAGTGCTAGACTCCATGAGGGGTTGAACATTCAGTACTTC
>-|-|TRBV29-1|13|TRBJ1-2
CSVEGGLSLGYTF
TGCAGCGTTGAAGGGGGCCTCTCTCTTGGCTACACCTTC
>TRBD2|-|TRBV29-1|14|TRBJ2-3
CSVKAGGLTDTQYF
TGCAGCGTTAAGGCGGGAGGTCTGACAGATACGCAGTATTTT
>TRBD2|-|TRBV20-1|16|TRBJ2-7
CSARATGGGRVDEQYF
TGCAGTGCTAGGGCCACCGGAGGCGGGAGGGTCGACGAGCAGTACTTC
>-|once|TRBV12-5|13|TRBJ2-7
CASGLMGSYEQYF
TGTGCTAGTGGTTTGATGGGCTCCTACGAGCAGTACTTC
>TRBD2|-|TRBV5-5|15|TRBJ2-1
CASRDRAGGPDEQFF
TGTGCCAGCAGAGACCGGGCGGGAGGGCCCGATGAGCAGTTCTTC
>-|many|TRBV9|15|TRBJ2-4
CASSVDARHLNIQYF
TGTGCCAGCAGCGTAGATGCCCGACACTTAAACATTCAGTACTTC
>TRBD2|many|TRBV6-5|16|TRBJ2-7
CASSYHSASGRPEQYF
TGTGCCAGCAGTTACCATTCGGCCAGCGGGAGACCAGAGCAGTACTTC
>-|-|TRBV10-2|11|TRBJ2-3
CASSEGGTQYF
TGCGCCAGCAGTGAGGGGGGGACGCAGTATTTT
>-|-|TRBV20-1|16|TRBJ2-5
CSASGSRQGGGETQYF
TGCAGTGCTAGCGGGTCTCGACAGGGAGGGGGAGAGACCCAGTACTTC
>TRBD2|-|TRBV20-1|15|TRBJ2-2
CSARRSGGNTGELFF
TGCAGTGCCCGCCGTAGCGGGGGGAACACCGGGGAGCTGTTTTTT
>-|-|TRBV4-1|14|TRBJ1-2
CASSQLQRTYGYTF
TGCGCCAGCAGCCAGCTACAGCGCACCTATGGCTACACCTTC
>-|-|TRBV7-2|13|TRBJ2-7
CASSSRSSYEQYF
TGTGCCAGCAGCTCCCGAAGCTCCTACGAGCAGTACTTC
>TRBD2|-|TRBV20-1|15|TRBJ2-7
CSASSGTSGTYEQYF
TGCAGTGCTAGTTCCGGGACTAGCGGGACCTACGAGCAGTACTTC
>-|-|TRBV5-1|14|TRBJ1-4
CASSLRGINEKLFF
TGCGCCAGCAGCTTGCGGGGGATTAATGAAAAACTGTTTTTT
>TRBD2|-|TRBV20-1|15|TRBJ2-1
CSATDPGRASNEQFF
TGCAGTGCTACCGACCCCGGGAGGGCCTCCAATGAGCAGTTCTTC
>-|-|TRBV7-2|13|TRBJ2-3
CASSRDITDTQYF
TGTGCCAGCAGCCGGGATATCACAGATACGCAGTATTTT
>TRBD1|many|TRBV27|13|TRBJ1-4
CASSSNRDRSLFF
TGTGCCAGCAGTTCAAACCGGGACAGGTCACTGTTTTTT
>-|-|TRBV7-6|14|TRBJ1-3
CASSLRDNGNTIYF
TGTGCCAGCAGCTTAAGAGACAATGGAAACACCATATATTTT
>-|-|TRBV5-1|15|TRBJ1-2
CASSLDHNVHYGYTF
TGCGCCAGCAGCTTGGACCACAATGTACACTATGGCTACACCTTC
>TRBD2|once|TRBV20-1|14|TRBJ2-3
CSAREGLAIDTQYF
TGCAGTGCTAGAGAGGGACTAGCGATTGATACGCAGTATTTT
>-|-|TRBV6-2/TRBV6-3|13|TRBJ2-1
CASRGLGHNEQFF
TGTGCCAGCAGAGGCCTAGGGCACAATGAGCAGTTCTTC
>-|-|TRBV20-1|16|TRBJ1-6
CSARGGGMGANSPLHF
TGCAGTGCTAGAGGGGGGGGGATGGGAGCCAATTCACCCCTCCACTTT
>-|few|TRBV20-1|16|TRBJ2-1
CSARPLPGRSYNEQFF
TGCAGTGCTAGACCCCTACCGGGGAGATCCTACAATGAGCAGTTCTTC
>TRBD1|-|TRBV7-9|20|TRBJ2-3
CASRRFRDRALRHSTDTQYF
TGTGCCAGCAGGCGATTCCGGGACAGGGCGTTGCGGCATAGCACAGATACGCAGTATTTT
>TRBD1|-|TRBV11-1|15|TRBJ1-2
CASSPGQGVNYGYTF
TGTGCCAGCAGCCCAGGACAGGGTGTTAACTATGGCTACACCTTC
>-|-|TRBV6-1|14|TRBJ1-1
CASSARDMNTEAFF
TGTGCCAGCAGTGCAAGAGACATGAACACTGAAGCTTTCTTT
>-|-|TRBV20-1|12|TRBJ1-2
CSARREGYGYTF
TGCAGTGCTAGAAGGGAGGGCTATGGCTACACCTTC
>-|few|TRBV7-7|14|TRBJ2-5
CASSRGEREETQYF
TGTGCCAGCAGCCGCGGAGAGCGGGAAGAGACCCAGTACTTC
>-|many|TRBV15|14|TRBJ1-1
CATRGAGSYTEAFF
TGTGCCACCAGAGGAGCAGGGTCGTACACTGAAGCTTTCTTT
>TRBD2|-|TRBV20-1|16|TRBJ2-7
CSADTTGTSGSYEQYF
TGCAGTGCTGACACCACCGGGACTAGCGGGAGCTACGAGCAGTACTTC
>TRBD1|-|TRBV4-3|18|TRBJ1-6
CASSQDGTESSYNSPLHF
TGCGCCAGCAGCCAAGATGGGACAGAGAGCTCCTATAATTCACCCCTCCACTTT
>-|-|TRBV4-2|15|TRBJ2-7
CASSQDDRLGHEQYF
TGTGCCAGCAGCCAAGACGATCGGCTTGGCCACGAGCAGTACTTC
>TRBD2|-|TRBV20-1|15|TRBJ2-2
CSARDLAGGTGELFF
TGCAGTGCTAGAGATCTAGCGGGAGGAACCGGGGAGCTGTTTTTT
>-|few|TRBV4-3|17|TRBJ2-6
CASSQANRVSGANVLTF
TGCGCCAGCAGCCAAGCAAACAGGGTTTCTGGGGCCAACGTCCTGACTTTC
>-|-|TRBV15|16|TRBJ2-6
CATSGSTGTGANVLTF
TGTGCCACCAGCGGTAGTACAGGGACTGGGGCCAACGTCCTGACTTTC
>-|-|TRBV20-1|14|TRBJ2-3
CSAILGSSTDTQYF
TGCAGTGCTATTTTGGGAAGTAGCACAGATACGCAGTATTTT
>-|-|TRBV30|13|TRBJ2-3
CAWRLVPTDTQYF
TGTGCCTGGAGGCTAGTTCCCACAGATACGCAGTATTTT
>-|once|TRBV18|13|TRBJ2-5
CASSPEAEETQYF
TGTGCCAGCTCACCTGAAGCGGAAGAGACCCAGTACTTC
>TRBD1|-|TRBV12-3/TRBV12-4|14|TRBJ2-1
CASSRDRGNDEQFF
TGTGCCAGCAGCCGCGACAGGGGTAACGATGAGCAGTTCTTC
>-|-|TRBV20-1|13|TRBJ2-3
CSASPGATDTQYF
TGCAGTGCTAGTCCTGGGGCCACAGATACGCAGTATTTT
>TRBD2|-|TRBV6-1|17|TRBJ2-3
CASSESMTSGLPDTQYF
TGTGCCAGCAGTGAATCCATGACTAGCGGGCTTCCCGATACGCAGTATTTT
>-|once|TRBV7-9|15|TRBJ2-1
CASSLAGRNYNEQFF
TGTGCCAGCAGCTTAGCGGGTAGGAATTACAATGAGCAGTTCTTC
>TRBD2|-|TRBV2|15|TRBJ2-3
CASSELAGVGDTQYF
TGTGCCAGCAGTGAATTAGCGGGAGTAGGAGATACGCAGTATTTT
>-|-|TRBV7-9|14|TRBJ2-1
CASSLRAPHNEQFF
TGTGCCAGCAGCTTACGGGCTCCCCACAATGAGCAGTTCTTC
>TRBD1|-|TRBV5-1|15|TRBJ1-1
CASSSDRLMNTEAFF
TGCGCCAGCAGCTCGGACAGGCTCATGAACACTGAAGCTTTCTTT